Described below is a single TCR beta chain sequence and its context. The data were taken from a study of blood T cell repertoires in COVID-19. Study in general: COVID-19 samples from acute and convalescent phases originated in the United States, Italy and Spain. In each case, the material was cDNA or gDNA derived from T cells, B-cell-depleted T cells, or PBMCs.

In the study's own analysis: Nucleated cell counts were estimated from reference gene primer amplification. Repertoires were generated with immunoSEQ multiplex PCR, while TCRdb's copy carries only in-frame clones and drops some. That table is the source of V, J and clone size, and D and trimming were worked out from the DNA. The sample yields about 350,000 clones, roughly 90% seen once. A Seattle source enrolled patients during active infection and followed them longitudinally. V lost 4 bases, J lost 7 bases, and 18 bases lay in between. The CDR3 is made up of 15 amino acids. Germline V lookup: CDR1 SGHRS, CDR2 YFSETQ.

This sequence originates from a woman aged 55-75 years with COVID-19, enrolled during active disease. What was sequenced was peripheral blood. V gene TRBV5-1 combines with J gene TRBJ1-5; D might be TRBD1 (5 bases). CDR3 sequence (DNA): TGCGCCAGCAGCCCCACCGGGGGGGGTGGCCAGCCCCAGCATTTT. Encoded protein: CASSPTGGGGQPQHF.